This TCR beta chain was identified during a study of neoadjuvant anti-PD-1 for oral cavity cancer. Study-wide results and caveats: With a few patients per group, TCR findings need larger cohorts. Higher pretreatment Treg/Th17 ratios tracked higher pretreatment blood clonality.

V gave up 3 bases and J gave up 2 bases; unmatched junction bases: 2. CDR3 length: 13 amino acids. Germline CDR1 reads SGHNT; CDR2 reads YYREEE (reference sequence). Assay used: immunoSEQ multiplex PCR; TCRdb lists only in-frame clones, some missing. The top ten hold about 3.5% of the sample, which has about 7,900 clones, 62% seen once. Time point of the sample: after neoadjuvant nivolumab, at surgical resection. Stage II-IVA oral cavity squamous cell carcinoma was new and untreated by systemic or radiation therapy. Blood cells were analyzed directly, without culture or expansion. This clone appeared a few times. Antigen: not known.

This material consisted of PBMCs, taken after nivolumab (anti-PD-1) treatment. The J gene is TRBJ2-7, the V gene TRBV5-4, with 7 positions matching TRBD1. The receptor comes from a person between 40 and 85 years old with oral cavity squamous cell carcinoma. CDR3 residues: CASSSGQTYEQYF. DNA of the CDR3: TGTGCCAGCAGCTCGGGACAGACCTACGAGCAGTACTTC.